This TCR beta chain was recovered during a study of T cells in Graves' hyperthyroidism and ophthalmopathy (dated by TCRdb to the late 2010s). At the level of the whole study: Peripheral blood samples were taken at initial diagnosis, before any treatment was given. Prospective prediction of ophthalmopathy was tested in an independent validation cohort consisting of fewer than 20 hyperthyroidism patients and approximately 16 patients who later progressed to ophthalmopathy. TCR V-J signatures able to tell the groups apart were searched for in a discovery cohort of 95 to 100 patients, of whom around 43 had Graves' ophthalmopathy and under 65 had stable Graves' hyperthyroidism. Once sampling was done, hyperthyroidism patients were given methimazole at a starting dose of 30 mg daily, whereas ophthalmopathy patients were given high-dose intravenous methylprednisolone. The roughly 91 discovery patients were randomly split 7:3 into training and test sets. In addition, the study compared T-cell repertoires in thyroid tissue and in blood from six Graves' hyperthyroidism patients. TCR Vbeta CDR3 sequencing of 120 to 150 peripheral blood samples (under 45 ophthalmopathy, approximately 80 hyperthyroidism and some 17 progressor patients) is reported in the paper. Overall results and qualifications from the work: Blood samples also contained most of the expanded thyroid clonotypes (frequency above 0.001), which suggests that blood repertoires may reflect thyroid immune responses. A model built on a 13 V-J signature distinguished ophthalmopathy from stable hyperthyroidism, reaching about 88% sensitivity and approximately 81% specificity in cross-validation and 80%/75% in testing. Sample size was not statistically predetermined, and blinding of investigators to group allocation was not performed. In validation, progression to ophthalmopathy was predicted by the model with nearly 71% sensitivity and around 76% specificity, a median of approximately 6.5 months before onset.

The junction carries 14 bases between V and J, which are trimmed by 5 bases and 0 bases respectively. CDR1 is given as MDHEN and CDR2 as SYDVKM, both from the germline V gene. Spanning cysteine to phenylalanine, the CDR3 consists of 15 amino acids. Of all the DNA, just the CDR3 is kept, 45 bases in frame from base 1. Regarding this clonotype: There is no known antigen for this receptor. No much larger clone exists at a distance of one base, and base qualities are not known.

Stable Graves' hyperthyroidism was defined as the absence of progression to ophthalmopathy over 18 months of follow-up. Hyperthyroidism patients were newly diagnosed, with disease duration under 2 months, and aged 18 to 65 years. Any patient with an uncontrolled infection, another autoimmune disease, pregnancy or lactation was excluded. Diagnoses were based on clinical symptoms, serum thyroxine and TRAb, thyroid ultrasound and orbital computed tomography. PBMCs were isolated from 10 ml of fresh peripheral blood by Ficoll-Paque density gradient centrifugation. Total RNA was extracted using Trizol reagent, and RNA quality was assessed on an Agilent 2100 Bioanalyzer. TCR beta CDR3 regions were amplified from RNA transcripts. For the first round of RT-PCR on the TCR CDR3, the HTBI primer set was used together with the Qiagen OneStep RT-PCR kit. Libraries were constructed in a second round of multiplex PCR, after which size selection and purification were carried out. Libraries were sequenced paired-end with 100 bp reads on an Illumina HiSeq2000. Regarding the original processing steps: SOAPnuke was used to process the raw data, with reads discarded if the reads contained adapters or uncalled bases, had a mean Phred below 15, or lacked an exact constant-primer or identifier match. COPE v1.2.5 was used to merge high-quality paired reads, and clonotypes were defined as unique nucleotide sequences. MiTCR v1.1 was used to align the clonotypes against IMGT TRBV, TRBD and TRBJ reference segments. Only V-J combinations with frequency above 0.0001, covering 99.2% of repertoires, were analysed. The TCS score was defined as F50 (clonal expansion) divided by E x V (chaos), with BLOSUM62-based TCRdist calculated between CDR3 peptides within each V-J. Welch's t-statistics and random forest reduced roughly 540 V-J features to 13, which were used in a naive Bayes classifier (R e1071). The raw public reads went through TCRdb reprocessing: fastp at Q25, MiXCR clone calling, in-frame beta chains kept. Rows with a matching CDR3 protein are joined into one entry that keeps the most common DNA and genes. The V and J calls reflect TCRdb's pipeline rather than the authors' work. The table for this sample lists around 450,000 distinct CDR3 sequences; approximately 14% of them were counted only once. The ten most abundant clones make up roughly 8% of the sample.

Sequenced input: blood. The chain employs TRBV28 and TRBJ2-7; no D gene call is confident. This TCR derives from a woman younger than 30 with Graves' hyperthyroidism. In nucleotides, the sequence is TGTGCCAGCAGTATAGGCGACCGCCGCTCCTACGAGCAGTACTTC. It codes for CASSIGDRRSYEQYF.